This entry features one T cell receptor beta chain sequence. These data are taken from a study of blood T cell repertoires in COVID-19. The germline gives CDR1 SGDLS, CDR2 YYNGEE. The junction had 11 bases not matched to a gene; V was cut back by 1 base and J by 2 bases. This CDR3 is 18 amino acids long. Method: immunoSEQ multiplex PCR; TCRdb's copy keeps in-frame clones and lacks some. The sample consists of roughly 350,000 clones, around nine tenths of them appearing once. The receptor was isolated from a woman between 18 and 29 years old who had recovered from COVID-19. The gene calls are TRBV9 and TRBJ2-2; 7 bases are a match to TRBD2. Sequenced input: peripheral blood. CDR3 amino acids: CASSVYPQSGDNTGELFF. The CDR3 DNA follows: TGTGCCAGCAGCGTATACCCCCAAAGCGGGGACAACACCGGGGAGCTGTTTTTT.